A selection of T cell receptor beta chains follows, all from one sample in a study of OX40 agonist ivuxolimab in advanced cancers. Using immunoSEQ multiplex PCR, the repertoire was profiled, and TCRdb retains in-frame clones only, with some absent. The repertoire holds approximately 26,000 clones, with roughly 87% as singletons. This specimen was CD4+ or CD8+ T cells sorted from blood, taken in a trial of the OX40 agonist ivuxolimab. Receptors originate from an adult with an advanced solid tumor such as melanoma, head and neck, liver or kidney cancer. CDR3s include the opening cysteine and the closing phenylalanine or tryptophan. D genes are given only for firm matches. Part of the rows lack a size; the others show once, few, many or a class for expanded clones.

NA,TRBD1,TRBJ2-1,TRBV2,CASETGQGYNEQFF,TGTGCCAGCGAGACGGGACAGGGCTACAATGAGCAGTTCTTC
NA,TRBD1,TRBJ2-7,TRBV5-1,CASSLGTGSEQYF,TGCGCCAGCAGCTTGGGGACAGGGTCCGAGCAGTACTTC
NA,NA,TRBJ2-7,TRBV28,CASSFRTSGRDYEQYF,TGTGCCAGCAGTTTTCGAACTTCCGGCAGAGACTACGAGCAGTACTTC
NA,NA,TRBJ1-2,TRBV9,CASGRVDYGYTF,TGTGCCAGCGGCCGGGTGGACTATGGCTACACCTTC
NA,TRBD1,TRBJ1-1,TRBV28,CASTTPRTGFRAFF,TGTGCCAGCACCACACCGCGGACAGGGTTTCGAGCTTTCTTT
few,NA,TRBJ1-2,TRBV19,CASSPFSGDFHGYTF,TGTGCCAGTAGTCCCTTCTCTGGGGATTTTCATGGCTACACCTTC
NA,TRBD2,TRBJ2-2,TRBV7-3,CASSLTVTGGPGELFF,TGTGCCAGCAGCTTAACAGTAACGGGAGGGCCCGGGGAGCTGTTTTTT
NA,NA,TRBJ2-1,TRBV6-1,CASSEADSIQYSYNEQFF,TGTGCCAGCAGTGAAGCCGACAGCATCCAATACTCCTACAATGAGCAGTTCTTC
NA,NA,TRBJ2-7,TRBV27,CASMAGFTYEQYF,TGTGCCAGCATGGCGGGTTTTACGTACGAGCAGTACTTC
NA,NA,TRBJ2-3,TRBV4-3,CASSQVALATDTQYF,TGCGCCAGCAGCCAAGTGGCTCTAGCCACAGATACGCAGTATTTT
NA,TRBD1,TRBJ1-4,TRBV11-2,CASSLGAGGIEKLFF,TGTGCCAGCAGCTTAGGTGCAGGGGGAATTGAAAAACTGTTTTTT
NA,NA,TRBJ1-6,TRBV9,CASSDKDSYNSPLHF,TGTGCCAGCAGCGACAAGGACAGTTATAATTCACCCCTCCACTTT
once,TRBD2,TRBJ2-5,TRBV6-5,CASTLGSGSQETQYF,TGTGCCAGCACCCTCGGTAGCGGGAGCCAAGAGACCCAGTACTTC
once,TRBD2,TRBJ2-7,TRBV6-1,CASSVRTSGRYEQYF,TGTGCCAGCAGTGTCCGGACTAGCGGGCGGTACGAGCAGTACTTC
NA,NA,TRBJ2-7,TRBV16,CASSQSLWGEQYF,TGTGCCAGCAGCCAATCGCTATGGGGAGAGCAGTACTTC
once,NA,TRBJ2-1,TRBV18,CASSPRADSSYNEQFF,TGTGCCAGCTCACCCCGGGCTGACAGCTCCTACAATGAGCAGTTCTTC
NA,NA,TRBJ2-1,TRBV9,CASSVVGTEYEQFF,TGTGCCAGCAGCGTAGTTGGGACGGAGTATGAGCAGTTCTTC
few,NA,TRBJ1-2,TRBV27,CASSPSGRGVYYGYTF,TGTGCCAGCAGTCCCTCTGGGCGAGGGGTCTACTATGGCTACACCTTC
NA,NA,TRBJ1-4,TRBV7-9,CASSLGPGKGEKLFF,TGTGCCAGCAGCTTAGGTCCAGGGAAGGGTGAAAAACTGTTTTTT
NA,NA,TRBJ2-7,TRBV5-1,CASSLGVGDPHEQYF,TGCGCCAGCAGCTTGGGGGTAGGGGACCCCCACGAGCAGTACTTC
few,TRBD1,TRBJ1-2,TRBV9,CASSPTGGNDGYTF,TGTGCCAGCAGCCCGACAGGGGGAAATGATGGCTACACCTTC
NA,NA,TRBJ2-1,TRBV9,CASSVGTPYNEQFF,TGTGCCAGCAGCGTAGGGACACCCTACAATGAGCAGTTCTTC
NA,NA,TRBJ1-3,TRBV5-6,CASSLEQLSAGNTIYF,TGTGCCAGCAGCTTGGAGCAGTTGTCGGCTGGAAACACCATATATTTT
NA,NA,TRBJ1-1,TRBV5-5,CASIKTLGGTEAFF,TGTGCCAGCATTAAGACTTTGGGGGGGACTGAAGCTTTCTTT
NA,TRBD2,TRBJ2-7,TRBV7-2,CASSFGLAVSYEQYF,TGTGCCAGCAGCTTCGGACTAGCGGTATCCTACGAGCAGTACTTC
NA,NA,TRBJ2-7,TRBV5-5,CASSLVGASYEQYF,TGTGCCAGCAGCTTGGTGGGGGCCTCCTACGAGCAGTACTTC
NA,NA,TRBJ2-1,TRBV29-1,CSVEVPGVRNEQFF,TGCAGCGTTGAGGTGCCGGGAGTTAGGAATGAGCAGTTCTTC
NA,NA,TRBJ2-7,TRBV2,CASSSAGDYYEQYF,TGTGCCAGCAGTTCAGCAGGTGATTACTACGAGCAGTACTTC